This record looks at one T cell receptor beta chain sequence and its context. Its antigen specificity is not known. No much larger clone exists at a distance of one base, and base qualities are not known. TCRbeta CDR3 regions were amplified from genomic DNA using the immunoSEQ Assay, a bias-controlled multiplex PCR. On the authors' methods: The number of nucleated cells in each sample was estimated from the amplification of reference gene primers within the assay. To quantify the absolute abundance of each unique TCRbeta CDR3 rearrangement, sequence reads were collapsed and filtered. For each sample, productive Simpson clonality was calculated as the square root of Simpson's diversity index over productive rearrangements. Held by TCRdb, this immuneACCESS table contains in-frame sequences only and omits some clones. Under half of the omission traces to an unresolved V gene where checked; the cause of the rest is unknown. V and J calls plus clone size are reproduced from that table; the DNA served to infer D and trimming. The sample includes about 160,000 clones, with roughly 90% observed a single time. The top ten clonotypes cover about 2.8% of the sample.

Each collaborating institution followed its own protocols to collect whole blood in K2EDTA tubes. For TCRbeta analysis, collaborators shipped samples in one of three forms: frozen whole blood, isolated PBMCs, or DNA extracted from either of those sample types. These data are taken from a study of blood T cell repertoires in COVID-19 (dated by TCRdb to the early 2020s). Regarding the complete study: Collaborator samples came from the United States, Italy and Spain and covered acute and convalescent phases of COVID-19. Deeply sampled blood TCRbeta repertoires from subjects exposed to, actively infected with, or recovered from COVID-19 were included in the dataset. The material from the prospective study consisted of cDNA or gDNA derived from T cells, B-cell-depleted T cells, or PBMCs. The samples were drawn from two sources: the first 160 participants of the ongoing ImmuneRACE study, and 1,000 to 1,500 subjects contributed by 6 global collaborators. HLA class I and class II types, where available, came from metadata supplied by the sample provider rather than from assay-based typing. The repertoires were made available in a free public database intended to serve as a resource for research on the immune response to SARS-CoV-2. Sample metadata almost always included a de-identified subject ID, COVID-19 status, age in years and sex. The research as a whole found: The quantity of clinical and demographic metadata differed by source and by participant and was supplied without curation.

According to the germline V gene, CDR1 reads KGHSH and CDR2 reads LQKENI. Trimming leaves V shorter by 2 bases and J shorter by 4 bases, with the junction holding 7 bases beyond the gene matches. The CDR3 covers 16 residues, taking in both the cysteine and the phenylalanine. Only the CDR3 part of the read is kept: 48 bases, read in frame from the first base. The source is a man between 60 and 75 years old with acute or convalescent COVID-19. The chain joins TRBV18 to TRBJ2-1, with TRBD1 identical over 8 junction bases. Sequencing was carried out using peripheral blood. The DNA sequence follows: TGTGCCAGCTCACCATCGGGCAGGGGGCCTTACAATGAGCAGTTCTTC. This gives the protein CASSPSGRGPYNEQFF.